This entry features one TCR beta chain sequence. No antigen is known for it. CDR1 and CDR2 (germline): SQVTM, ANQGSEA. The CDR3 consists of 14 residues. Trimming left V 6 bases short and J 0 bases short, with 13 bases between. These data come from a study of cytomegalovirus exposure and HLA in healthy donors. Overall study: The 500 to 750 first-cohort repertoires and the 120 or so validation repertoires shared the same platform, a later analysis reported. Broader study findings: Through in vitro validation, a few CMV-associated chains were shown to be specific for CMV antigens.

TCRdb's copy holds only in-frame clones and misses some; the assay was immunoSEQ multiplex PCR. The table includes some 170,000 clones, approximately 86% detected once. The V and J genes are TRBV29-1 and TRBJ2-3; D uncertain. The clonotype originates from a man in his thirties or forties in good health and CMV-seropositive. The sample was PBMCs. The CDR3 sequence: CSVIPVTSTDTQYF. The CDR3 DNA is TGCAGCGTCATCCCAGTGACTAGCACAGATACGCAGTATTTT.